These 21 T cell receptor beta chains share one sample of origin, sequenced in a study of blood T cell repertoires in COVID-19. The protocol was immunoSEQ multiplex PCR, while the TCRdb copy is restricted to in-frame clones and leaves out a portion. The repertoire holds 150,000 to 160,000 clones, with roughly nine tenths as singletons. The specimen was peripheral blood. All receptors come from a woman aged 40 to 49 with acute or convalescent COVID-19.

J is TRBJ2-3 and V is TRBV5-6, with a weak D call TRBD2 (5 bases). V was cut by 0 bases and J by 1 base, with 9 bases left in between. Germline values: CDR1 SGHDT, CDR2 YYEEEE. The CDR3 spans 15 residues. CDR3 DNA sequence: TGTGCCAGCAGCTTGGTACTAGTCGGCACAGATACGCAGTATTTT. Translating it yields CASSLVLVGTDTQYF.

The J gene is TRBJ2-7, the V gene TRBV6-5; TRBD1 is a possible D gene (6 bases). There are 13 residues in the CDR3. V shed 7 bases and J shed 1 base, with 11 bases lying between them. From germline, CDR1 is MNHEY and CDR2 SVGAGI. The chain's CDR3 is CASNFGQSYEQYF. The DNA of the CDR3 is TGTGCCAGCAACTTCGGACAGTCCTACGAGCAGTACTTC.

This rearrangement joins TRBV5-1 to TRBJ1-5; 10 positions match TRBD1. This CDR3 contains 13 residues. CDR1 and CDR2 (germline): SGHRS, YFSETQ. Unmatched junction bases numbered 5, after V lost 4 bases and J lost 10 bases. The DNA of the CDR3 is TGCGCCAGCAGCAGGGACAGGGGAAACCCCCAGCATTTT. The encoded protein is CASSRDRGNPQHF. The full variable domain, its missing parts supplied by reference TRBV5-1 and TRBJ1-5, is KAGVTQTPRYLIKTRGQQVTLSCSPISGHRSVSWYQQTPGQGLQFLFEYFSETQRNKGNFPGRFSGRQFSNSRSEMNVSTLELGDSALYLCASSRDRGNPQHFGDGTRLSIL.

J is TRBJ2-7 and V is TRBV19; 10 bases are a match to TRBD2. Germline V gene data show CDR1 as LNHDA and CDR2 as SQIVND (reference sequence). With V trimmed by 3 bases and J by 5 bases, 7 bases remained unmatched. This CDR3 spans 15 amino acids. As DNA, the CDR3 is TGTGCCAGTAGTATTAGGACTAGCGGAACTAACGAGCAGTACTTC. It translates to CASSIRTSGTNEQYF.

The gene calls are TRBV9 and TRBJ1-3; unclear D gene. Per the germline V gene, CDR1 is SGDLS and CDR2 is YYNGEE. This CDR3 comprises 14 residues. Trimming stripped 4 bases from V and 1 base from J, with 9 bases between. For the CDR3, the DNA is TGTGCCAGCAGCAGTCGGGTTTCTGGAAACACCATATATTTT. The encoded protein is CASSSRVSGNTIYF.

CDR3 bases: TGTGCCAGCAGCTTGGACAGGTATTCAGAGCAGTACTTC. Translation: CASSLDRYSEQYF. The chain employs TRBV5-6 and TRBJ2-7; tentative D call: TRBD1 (5 bases). This CDR3 contains 13 residues. V was clipped by 0 bases and J by 7 bases, with 11 bases between them. Per the germline V gene, CDR1 is SGHDT and CDR2 is YYEEEE. Drawing the rest from reference TRBV5-6 and TRBJ2-7, the complete variable domain is DAGVTQSPTHLIKTRGQQVTLRCSPKSGHDTVSWYQQALGQGPQFIFQYYEEEERQRGNFPDRFSGHQFPNYSSELNVNALLLGDSALYLCASSLDRYSEQYFGPGTRLTVT.

The rearrangement uses TRBV2 and TRBJ1-3; no definite D call. V was trimmed by 5 bases and J by 1 base, leaving 9 bases between them. CDR3 length: 14 residues. Per germline, CDR1 SNHLY and CDR2 FYNNEI. The DNA of the CDR3 is TGTGCCAGCAGTCGAGGCTTATCTGGAAACACCATATATTTT. Translated: CASSRGLSGNTIYF.

The CDR3 DNA sequence: TGTGCCAGCAGTTACGACAGCAAGTCTAATTCACCCCTCCACTTT. Translation: CASSYDSKSNSPLHF. The chain has TRBV6-5 and TRBJ1-6; D perhaps matches TRBD1 (5 bases). This CDR3 has 15 residues. V lost 2 bases to trimming and J lost 6 bases, with 11 bases between them. CDR1 is MNHEY and CDR2 is SVGAGI in the germline V gene.

V usage is TRBV7-4 and J usage is TRBJ2-5, with 10 nucleotides matching TRBD2. The CDR3 length is 18 residues. The germline V gene encodes CDR1 SGHVT and CDR2 SQSDAQ. Germline trimming cut 0 bases from V and 1 base from J; bases unmatched to any gene: 8. CDR3 sequence reads: CASSLALLSGRAQETQYF. For the CDR3, the DNA is TGTGCCAGCAGCTTAGCTCTATTGAGCGGGAGGGCCCAAGAGACCCAGTACTTC.

The chain recombines TRBV7-5 with TRBJ1-4; the DNA was not used to check the table's D call, TRBD1. TRBV7-5 is tagged as a pseudogene. CDR3 size: 15 residues. As DNA, the CDR3 is TGTGCCAGAAGCCTCCGAGACAGGGTAAAAGAAAAACTGTTTTTT. This gives the protein CARSLRDRVKEKLFF.

CDR3 nucleotides: TGTGCCAGCAGTTTATTGGCAGGGGTGGCTAATTCACCCCTCCACTTT. Translated, it gives CASSLLAGVANSPLHF. The chain recombines TRBV28 with TRBJ1-6; tentatively, D is TRBD1 (6 bases). The V gene lost 1 base and the J gene lost 6 bases, with 13 bases spanning the gap. Per germline, CDR1 MDHEN and CDR2 SYDVKM. The CDR3 spans 16 residues. The whole variable domain, remainder taken from reference TRBV28 and TRBJ1-6, is DVKVTQSSRYLVKRTGEKVFLECVQDMDHENMFWYRQDPGLGLRLIYFSYDVKMKEKGDIPEGYSVSREKKERFSLILESASTNQTSMYLCASSLLAGVANSPLHFGNGTRLTVT.

The chain recombines TRBV28 with TRBJ2-4; 9 bases are a match to TRBD1. Germline V gene sequence: CDR1 MDHEN, CDR2 SYDVKM. V trimming: 7 bases; J trimming: 0 bases; junction bases outside the gene matches: 10. This CDR3 has 17 residues. The CDR3 loop reads CASTNTRDRVAKNIQYF. The DNA for the CDR3 is TGTGCCAGCACTAATACCCGGGACAGGGTAGCCAAAAACATTCAGTACTTC.

The chain employs TRBV10-3 and TRBJ2-1; maybe TRBD1 (5 bases). Germline V gives CDR1 ENHRY, CDR2 SYGVKD. The CDR3 contains 11 residues. The V gene lost 4 bases and the J gene lost 10 bases, with 8 bases spanning the gap. The CDR3 is CAISVGPEQFF. In nucleotides, the CDR3 is TGTGCCATCAGTGTGGGGCCAGAGCAGTTCTTC.

This chain uses TRBV19 with TRBJ1-2, with unresolved D. Per the germline V gene, CDR1 is LNHDA and CDR2 is SQIVND (reference sequence). The CDR3 spans 14 residues. The germline V and J ends were trimmed by 4 bases and 5 bases, with 14 bases remaining between them. The CDR3 sequence: CASSTLHEPYGYTF. In DNA form, the CDR3 reads TGTGCCAGTAGTACCCTTCACGAGCCGTATGGCTACACCTTC.

Worth noting for this clone: This sample also contains other DNA sequences that code for the same CDR3. The CDR3 region has the DNA TGCGCCAGCAGCTTGGAGCTAGCGGGGAATGAGCAGTTCTTC. Its translation is CASSLELAGNEQFF. The chain couples TRBV5-1 to TRBJ2-1, with 9 positions matching TRBD2. This CDR3 is 14 amino acids long. J lost 7 bases, V lost 0 bases, and 2 bases had no gene match. Germline V gene lookup returns CDR1 SGHRS and CDR2 YFSETQ. Combining the CDR3 with reference TRBV5-1 and TRBJ2-1 gives the whole variable domain KAGVTQTPRYLIKTRGQQVTLSCSPISGHRSVSWYQQTPGQGLQFLFEYFSETQRNKGNFPGRFSGRQFSNSRSEMNVSTLELGDSALYLCASSLELAGNEQFFGPGTRLTVL.

The genes are TRBV27 and TRBJ2-3; TRBD2 agrees at 8 bases. The trim removed 4 bases at V and 6 bases at J, leaving 9 bases unmatched. Germline V gives CDR1 MNHEY, CDR2 SMNVEV (reference sequence). This CDR3 comprises 15 residues. CDR3 loop: CASSWKSGSFDTQYF. The CDR3, as DNA: TGTGCCAGCAGTTGGAAAAGCGGGAGTTTCGATACGCAGTATTTT.

This chain joins TRBV24-1 and TRBJ2-1; maybe TRBD2 (6 bases). The V and J ends lost 3 bases and 0 bases respectively, with 11 bases between them. Per the germline V gene, CDR1 is KGHDR and CDR2 is SFDVKD. CDR3 length: 16 amino acids. The CDR3 nucleotides are TGTGCCACCAGTGATAATAGCGGAAGCTCCTACAATGAGCAGTTCTTC. It specifies CATSDNSGSSYNEQFF.

The CDR3 sequence is CAWGWEWGPTGGEQFF. The CDR3 nucleotides read TGTGCCTGGGGTTGGGAGTGGGGGCCAACTGGCGGTGAGCAGTTCTTC. The V gene is TRBV30, the J gene TRBJ2-1; the D gene is possibly TRBD1 (6 bases). Germline CDR1 GTSNPN, CDR2 SVGIG (reference sequence). This CDR3 spans 16 amino acids. Trimming took 5 bases from V and 9 from J, leaving 26 bases between them.

This clone has just one count. This chain connects TRBV19 to TRBJ2-1; 12 bases fit TRBD1. CDR3 length equals 16 residues. Germline-derived CDR1 and CDR2 are LNHDA and SQIVND (reference sequence). V was clipped by 4 bases and J by 4 bases; unmatched bases: 5. CDR3 in amino acids: CASSTGGQGAYNEQFF. The CDR3 nucleotides are TGTGCCAGTAGTACCGGGGGACAGGGGGCGTACAATGAGCAGTTCTTC.

This clone was counted a single time. The chain combines TRBV3-1 (or the pseudogene TRBV3-2) with TRBJ1-4, with 7 bases lining up with TRBD1. The CDR3 covers 16 residues. The germline gives CDR1 LGHDT, CDR2 YNNKEL (reference sequence). V lost 4 bases and J lost 4; bases outside the gene matches: 9. CDR3 sequence reads: CASSPLTGQFNEKLFF. The CDR3 DNA sequence: TGTGCCAGCAGCCCACTAACGGGACAGTTTAATGAAAAACTGTTTTTT.

The rearrangement joins TRBV29-1 to TRBJ1-2; 10 nucleotides match TRBD1. The CDR3 runs 17 residues. The trim removed 6 bases at V and 3 bases at J, leaving 16 bases unmatched. Germline assignment: CDR1 SQVTM and CDR2 ANQGSEA. The CDR3 coding sequence is TGCAGCGTCGGAAAACGGGACAGGGGCTTTTTGGACTATGGCTACACCTTC. It yields the protein CSVGKRDRGFLDYGYTF.